This T cell receptor beta chain originates from a study of cytomegalovirus exposure and HLA in healthy donors. The V end was cut by 5 bases, the J end by 8 bases, with 12 bases between. This CDR3 has 13 amino acids. Germline CDR1 is SEHNR and CDR2 is FQNEAQ (reference sequence). Only a few counts were recorded for this clone. A multiplex PCR was run with 60 Vbeta primers and 13 Jbeta primers. The protocol was immunoSEQ multiplex PCR, while the TCRdb copy is restricted to in-frame clones and leaves out a portion. The sample lists about 120,000 clones, 65% to 85% occurring once. The receptor's source is a woman between 40 and 55 years old in good health and CMV-seropositive. The sequenced material came from PBMCs. The rearrangement links TRBV7-9 to TRBJ1-4, with D hard to call. As DNA, the CDR3 is TGTGCCAGCAGCGACCCCCCGGGGGAAAAACTGTTTTTT. Protein product: CASSDPPGEKLFF.